This TCR beta chain was sequenced for a study of shared clonotypes between healthy human individuals. Broader study findings: In a few donors, approximately 5% of naive CD4 clonotypes appeared in common. Sequencing depth was expected to influence donor clonotype sharing. The sampled material consisted only of blood, and tissue repertoires are likely to differ.

V lost 4 bases and J 0 bases, leaving 9 bases between the germline ends. This CDR3 is built from 14 residues. CDR1 and CDR2 (germline): MNHNY, SVGAGI (reference sequence). The assay was run at deep level. Data came from immunoSEQ multiplex PCR; TCRdb stores just in-frame clones and leaves some out. This sample has over 950,000 clones; roughly 80% occur once, and the top ten carry 0.89%. Details on this clone: Antigen: not known.

The genes are TRBV6-6 and TRBJ1-1, with D maybe TRBD1 (6 bases). Sequencing used memory CD4+ T cells from PBMCs. This sample's subset: CD45RA-negative fraction. This clonotype originated in a man between 18 and 35 years old in good health. Some clones in this sample may be carry-over from other donors' samples. The CDR3, as DNA: TGTGCCAGCAGTTTACAGGGATTGAACACTGAAGCTTTCTTT. It specifies CASSLQGLNTEAFF.